Given below is one T cell receptor (beta chain) in context. This CDR3 spans 13 amino acids. Germline V gene lookup returns CDR1 GTSNPN and CDR2 SVGIG (reference sequence). V shed 0 bases and J shed 5 bases, with 10 bases lying between them. This sample was taken from a study of glioma-infiltrating T cells after dendritic cell vaccination. Some clones are missing from TCRdb's copy, which holds only in-frame ones; the method was immunoSEQ multiplex PCR. The data contain fewer than 110,000 clones, approximately 80% of them singletons. This chain connects TRBV30 to TRBJ2-5, with TRBD1 as a possible D gene (5 bases). The source was blood, collected before dendritic cell vaccination. The source of this sequence is a human donor with glioblastoma. CDR3 loop: CAWSVQAGETQYF. Written as DNA, the CDR3 is TGTGCCTGGAGTGTACAGGCAGGGGAGACCCAGTACTTC.